Listed below are T cell receptor beta chains from one sample, sequenced in a study of blood T cell repertoires in COVID-19. Using immunoSEQ multiplex PCR, the repertoire was profiled, and TCRdb retains in-frame clones only, with some absent. Of more than 80,000 clones listed, more than 75% are singletons. Sequencing input: peripheral blood. These receptor sequences come from a man in his fifties with active or convalescent COVID-19. CDR3s include the opening cysteine and the closing phenylalanine or tryptophan. D genes are given only for firm matches. For some rows the clone size is stated as once, few or many, or as a class when expanded; others skip it.

j_call d_call v_call clone_size cdr3_aa cdr3_nt
TRBJ2-7 TRBD1 TRBV6-1 NA CASSEVGDRVYEQYF TGTGCCAGCAGTGAAGTTGGTGACAGGGTCTACGAGCAGTACTTC
TRBJ2-5 TRBD1 TRBV24-1 once CATSDRTGGPQETQYF TGTGCCACCAGTGATAGGACAGGGGGCCCCCAAGAGACCCAGTACTTC
TRBJ1-1 TRBD1 TRBV12-3/TRBV12-4 NA CASSRQGGTEAFF TGTGCCAGCAGTCGACAGGGTGGGACTGAAGCTTTCTTT
TRBJ1-5 TRBD1 TRBV6-5 NA CASSKGQGAGQPQHF TGTGCCAGCAGTAAGGGACAGGGGGCGGGTCAGCCCCAGCATTTT
TRBJ1-1 TRBD1 TRBV29-1 NA CSIAGQGVEAFF TGCAGCATTGCTGGGCAGGGGGTTGAAGCTTTCTTT
TRBJ1-1 TRBD1 TRBV5-6 NA CASRLDRALNTEAFF TGTGCCAGCAGATTAGACAGGGCCCTGAACACTGAAGCTTTCTTT
TRBJ1-5 NA TRBV10-2 NA CASSGTQGGQPQHF TGCGCCAGCAGTGGCACCCAAGGAGGTCAGCCCCAGCATTTT
TRBJ2-3 NA TRBV12-3/TRBV12-4 NA CASSKSVTDTQYF TGTGCCAGCAGTAAGAGCGTAACAGATACGCAGTATTTT
TRBJ1-1 NA TRBV15 few CATSRGLTGGNTEAFF TGTGCCACCAGCAGAGGATTGACAGGAGGGAACACTGAAGCTTTCTTT
TRBJ1-5 TRBD1 TRBV19 NA CASKETGINQPQHF TGTGCCAGTAAGGAGACAGGGATCAATCAGCCCCAGCATTTT
TRBJ2-4 NA TRBV7-9 NA CASSSGAKNIQYF TGTGCCAGCAGTTCCGGGGCCAAAAACATTCAGTACTTC
TRBJ2-1 NA TRBV15 NA CATSRGAGGEQFF TGTGCCACCAGCAGAGGGGCGGGTGGGGAGCAGTTCTTC
TRBJ1-1 NA TRBV2 NA CASRDNGDTEAFF TGTGCCAGCAGGGATAACGGGGACACTGAAGCTTTCTTT
TRBJ1-1 TRBD1 TRBV10-2 NA CASSDIQGDTEAFF TGCGCCAGCAGTGACATACAGGGGGATACTGAAGCTTTCTTT
TRBJ2-5 TRBD1 TRBV24-1 NA CATSAVGQGKETQYF TGTGCCACCAGTGCCGTCGGACAGGGGAAAGAGACCCAGTACTTC
TRBJ2-5 NA TRBV14 NA CASSLGEAETQYF TGTGCCAGCAGCCTAGGGGAGGCGGAGACCCAGTACTTC
TRBJ2-1 NA TRBV24-1 few CATSDENEQFF TGTGCCACCAGTGATGAGAATGAGCAGTTCTTC
TRBJ1-4 NA TRBV18 NA CASSPDRDEKLFF TGTGCCAGCTCACCAGACCGGGATGAAAAACTGTTTTTT
TRBJ1-1 TRBD1 TRBV4-1 NA CASSHVQGGLPEAFF TGCGCCAGCAGCCATGTGCAGGGGGGTCTTCCTGAAGCTTTCTTT
TRBJ2-3 TRBD2 TRBV7-2 NA CASSWTGGDTDTQYF TGTGCCAGCAGCTGGACCGGGGGGGATACAGATACGCAGTATTTT
TRBJ1-5 NA TRBV29-1 NA CSVGGGNQPQHF TGCAGCGTCGGGGGTGGGAATCAGCCCCAGCATTTT
TRBJ1-4 TRBD1 TRBV10-1 once CASSDPGQGGEKLFF TGCGCCAGCAGTGACCCCGGACAGGGAGGGGAAAAACTGTTTTTT
TRBJ2-3 TRBD1 TRBV7-2 NA CASSSGGGTDTQYF TGTGCCAGCAGCTCAGGGGGTGGCACAGATACGCAGTATTTT
TRBJ1-5 TRBD1 TRBV28 NA CASSFGQGGNQPQHF TGTGCCAGCAGTTTCGGACAGGGGGGAAATCAGCCCCAGCATTTT
TRBJ1-5 TRBD1 TRBV5-5 once CASSPDRGRNQPQHF TGTGCCAGCAGCCCTGACAGGGGTCGCAATCAGCCCCAGCATTTT
TRBJ2-3 TRBD2 TRBV7-9 NA CASSLGLLLAGNTDTQYF TGTGCCAGCAGCTTAGGTCTACTACTAGCGGGGAACACAGATACGCAGTATTTT
TRBJ2-5 NA TRBV4-3 NA CASSQVANSEETQYF TGCGCCAGCAGCCAGGTCGCGAATAGCGAGGAGACCCAGTACTTC
TRBJ1-3 NA TRBV5-1 NA CASSLDSSGNTIYF TGCGCCAGCAGCCTGGACAGCTCTGGAAACACCATATATTTT
TRBJ2-3 NA TRBV3-1/TRBV3-2 NA CASSPSGVKDTQYF TGTGCCAGCAGCCCGAGCGGAGTCAAGGATACGCAGTATTTT